This T cell receptor (beta chain) appears in the sequencing data of a study of blood T cell repertoires in COVID-19 (dated by TCRdb to 2020 to 2022). Study-wide context: Samples from collaborators originated in the United States, Italy and Spain and spanned both the acute and convalescent phases of COVID-19. The samples were drawn from the first 160 participants of the ongoing ImmuneRACE study and from some 1,300 subjects provided by 6 global collaborators. A freely available public database, intended as a resource for researchers studying the immune response to SARS-CoV-2, is where the repertoires were released. HLA class I and class II types, where available, came from metadata supplied by the sample provider rather than from assay-based typing. Deeply sampled blood TCRbeta repertoires from subjects exposed to, actively infected with, or recovered from COVID-19 were included in the dataset. The prospective study material was composed of cDNA or gDNA derived from T cells, B-cell-depleted T cells, or PBMCs. Sample metadata almost always included a de-identified subject ID, COVID-19 status, age in years and sex. The study at large found these results: Clinical and demographic metadata were provided uncurated, with the amount varying by source and participant.

A note on this clone: Its antigen is currently not known. No qualities accompany the bases; no much larger clone lies one base away.

TCRbeta CDR3 regions were amplified from genomic DNA by means of the immunoSEQ Assay, a bias-controlled multiplex PCR. In the authors' own workflow: Within the assay, amplification of reference gene primers was used to estimate how many nucleated cells each sample contained. Sequence reads were collapsed and filtered to measure the absolute abundance of every unique TCRbeta CDR3 rearrangement. For each sample, productive Simpson clonality was calculated as the square root of Simpson's diversity index across productive rearrangements. Entries here come from immuneACCESS through TCRdb and include only in-frame sequences with V and J called. Some clones fail to appear in such tables; in the studies checked, an unresolved V gene covers under half of the shortfall, and the cause of the remainder is unknown. The V and J calls and clone size were taken over from that table, and D and trimming were inferred from the DNA. The table for this sample lists over 200,000 clones; roughly 80% of them were counted only once. Approximately 5% of the sample rests with the top ten.

Each collaborating institution followed its own protocols to collect whole blood in K2EDTA tubes. Collaborator samples were shipped for TCRbeta analysis as frozen whole blood, isolated PBMCs, or DNA extracted from either sample type. From its cysteine to its phenylalanine, the CDR3 spans 14 amino acids. CDR3 DNA is the only sequence kept; it has 42 bases, read in frame from the first base. For CDR1 and CDR2, the germline V gene (reference sequence) lists LNHDA and SQIVND. The V end gives up 6 bases and the J end 2 bases, leaving 6 bases in the junction not matched to a gene. This receptor was taken from a human donor in a cohort sampled during active COVID-19. The sequencing input was peripheral blood. Rearrangement joined TRBV19 to TRBJ2-7; TRBD1 agrees with 8 junctional bases. The nucleotide sequence reads as follows: TGTGCCAGTAGGGAGGGGACAGGTACCTACGAGCAGTACTTC. It codes for CASREGTGTYEQYF.